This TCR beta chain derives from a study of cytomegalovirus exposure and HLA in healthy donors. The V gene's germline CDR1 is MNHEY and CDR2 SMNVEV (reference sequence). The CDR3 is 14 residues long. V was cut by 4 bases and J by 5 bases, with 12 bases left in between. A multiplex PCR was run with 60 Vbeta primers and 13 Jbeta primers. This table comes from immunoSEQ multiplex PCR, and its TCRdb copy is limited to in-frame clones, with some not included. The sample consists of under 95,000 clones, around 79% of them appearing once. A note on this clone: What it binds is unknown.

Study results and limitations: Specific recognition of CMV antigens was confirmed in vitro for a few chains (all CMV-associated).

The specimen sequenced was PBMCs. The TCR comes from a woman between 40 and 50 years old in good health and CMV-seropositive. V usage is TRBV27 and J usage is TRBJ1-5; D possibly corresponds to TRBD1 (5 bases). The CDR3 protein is CASSSAGGDQPQHF. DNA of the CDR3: TGTGCCAGCAGTTCCGCCGGGGGGGATCAGCCCCAGCATTTT.